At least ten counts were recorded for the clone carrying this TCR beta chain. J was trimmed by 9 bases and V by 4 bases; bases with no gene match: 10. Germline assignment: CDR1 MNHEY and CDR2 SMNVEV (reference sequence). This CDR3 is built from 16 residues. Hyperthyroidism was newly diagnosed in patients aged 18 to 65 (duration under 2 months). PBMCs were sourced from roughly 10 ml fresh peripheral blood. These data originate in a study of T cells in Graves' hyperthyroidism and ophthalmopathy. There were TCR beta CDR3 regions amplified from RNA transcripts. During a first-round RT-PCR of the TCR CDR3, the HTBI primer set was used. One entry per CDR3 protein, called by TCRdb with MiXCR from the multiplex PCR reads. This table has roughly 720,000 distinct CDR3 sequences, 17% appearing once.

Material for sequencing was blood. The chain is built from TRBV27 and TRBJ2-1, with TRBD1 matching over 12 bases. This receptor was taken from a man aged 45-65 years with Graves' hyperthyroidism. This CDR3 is CASSWKPGQGASEQFF. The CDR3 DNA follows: TGTGCCAGCAGTTGGAAGCCGGGACAGGGGGCTAGTGAGCAGTTCTTC.